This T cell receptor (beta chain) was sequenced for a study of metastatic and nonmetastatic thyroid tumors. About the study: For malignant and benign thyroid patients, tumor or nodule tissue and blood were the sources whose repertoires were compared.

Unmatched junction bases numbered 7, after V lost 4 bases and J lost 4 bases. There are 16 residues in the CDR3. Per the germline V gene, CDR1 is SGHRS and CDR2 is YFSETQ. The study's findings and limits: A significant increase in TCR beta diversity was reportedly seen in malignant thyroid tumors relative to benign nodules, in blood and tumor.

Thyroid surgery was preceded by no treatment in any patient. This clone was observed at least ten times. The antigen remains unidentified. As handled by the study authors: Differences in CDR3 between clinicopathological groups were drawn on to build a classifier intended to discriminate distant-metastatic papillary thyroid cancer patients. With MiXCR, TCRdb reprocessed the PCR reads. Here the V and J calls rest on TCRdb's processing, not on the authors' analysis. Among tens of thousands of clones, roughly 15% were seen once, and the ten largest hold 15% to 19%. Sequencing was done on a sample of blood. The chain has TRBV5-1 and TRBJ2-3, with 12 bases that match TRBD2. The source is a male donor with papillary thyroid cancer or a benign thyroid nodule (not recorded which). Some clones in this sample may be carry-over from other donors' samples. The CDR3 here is CASSLRTSGTSDTQYF. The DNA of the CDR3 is TGCGCCAGCAGCCTCAGGACTAGCGGGACCTCAGATACGCAGTATTTT.